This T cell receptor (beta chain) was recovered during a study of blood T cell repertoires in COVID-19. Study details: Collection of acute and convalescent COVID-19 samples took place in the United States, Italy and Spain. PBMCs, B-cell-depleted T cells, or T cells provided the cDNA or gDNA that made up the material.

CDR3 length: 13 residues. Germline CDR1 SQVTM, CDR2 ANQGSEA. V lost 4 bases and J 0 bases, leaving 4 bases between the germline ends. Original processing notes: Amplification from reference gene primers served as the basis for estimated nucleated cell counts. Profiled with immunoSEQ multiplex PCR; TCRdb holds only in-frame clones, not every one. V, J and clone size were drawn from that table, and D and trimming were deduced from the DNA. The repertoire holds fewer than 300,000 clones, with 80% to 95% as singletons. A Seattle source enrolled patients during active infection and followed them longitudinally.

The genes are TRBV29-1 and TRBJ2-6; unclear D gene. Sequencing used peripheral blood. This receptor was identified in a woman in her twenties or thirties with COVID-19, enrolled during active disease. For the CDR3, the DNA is TGCAGCGTTGCTATCTCTGGGGCCAACGTCCTGACTTTC. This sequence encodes CSVAISGANVLTF.